One and the same sample provided the 24 T cell receptor beta chains below, sequenced in a study of response to subunit inactivated influenza vaccine. MiXCR was run by TCRdb on the RT-PCR reads, yielding one entry per CDR3 protein. The sample lists about 540,000 distinct CDR3 sequences, around 25% occurring once. The sample also formed part of further work on T cells expressing NK-cell markers. Per that study: cDNA encoding TCR beta was synthesized via 5'RACE template switching incorporating UMIs.

This specimen consisted of CD4+ T cells sorted from PBMCs, obtained approximately 13 days after vaccination. These receptors were obtained from a middle-aged man who received an inactivated influenza vaccine.

The V call is TRBV20-1, the J call TRBJ2-3; 8 nucleotides align to TRBD2. This CDR3 region has 15 residues. The trim removed 3 bases at V and 4 bases at J, leaving 9 bases unmatched. Looked up from germline, CDR1 is DFQATT and CDR2 is SNEGSKA (reference sequence). The CDR3 sequence is CSARWTSRVADTQYF. The CDR3 bases are TGCAGTGCTAGGTGGACTAGCAGGGTGGCAGATACGCAGTATTTT.

This clonotype has only a few counts. This chain uses TRBV5-1 with TRBJ1-2; 8 nucleotides agree with TRBD1. The V gene end was trimmed by 3 bases and the J gene end by 4 bases; junction bases not matched to a gene: 5. The CDR3 runs 14 residues. Germline V CDR1 and CDR2: SGHRS, YFSETQ. For the CDR3, the DNA is TGCGCCAGCAGCTCTGGACAGGGTCCCTATGGCTACACCTTC. Translated, it gives CASSSGQGPYGYTF.

The rearrangement links TRBV6-2 or TRBV6-3 to TRBJ2-7; TRBD1 matches 8 bases. CDR1 and CDR2 (germline): MNHEY, SVGEGT. V was clipped by 7 bases and J by 1 base; unmatched bases: 6. The CDR3 runs 14 residues. CDR3 sequence reads: CASTEDRGSYEQYF. CDR3 DNA: TGTGCCAGCACCGAAGACAGGGGTTCCTACGAGCAGTACTTC.

This clonotype was seen only once. The chain couples TRBV2 to TRBJ1-4; D gene uncertain. CDR3 length: 13 residues. Trimming removed 7 bases at V and 8 bases at J, with 14 bases between. Per germline, CDR1 SNHLY and CDR2 FYNNEI. The DNA of the CDR3 is TGTGCCAGCACCGCCACTTCCCGCGAAAAACTGTTTTTT. Its translation is CASTATSREKLFF.

This clonotype was observed many times. V gene TRBV7-2 combines with J gene TRBJ2-3; maybe TRBD2 (5 bases). The CDR3 is 17 amino acids. Per germline, CDR1 SGHTA and CDR2 FQGNSA. Trimming removed 2 bases at V and 1 base at J, with 16 bases between. The CDR3 here is CASSLTRPGMGTDTQYF. The CDR3 bases are TGTGCCAGCAGCTTAACCCGTCCGGGGATGGGCACAGATACGCAGTATTTT.

V gene TRBV5-1 combines with J gene TRBJ1-2, with D tentatively TRBD1 (5 bases). The CDR3 length is 15 residues. Per germline, CDR1 SGHRS and CDR2 YFSETQ. Trimming took 1 base from V and 6 from J, leaving 16 bases between them. The CDR3 coding sequence is TGCGCCAGCAGCTTGTGGATGGGGGGTGTGAATGGCTACACCTTC. Protein: CASSLWMGGVNGYTF.

The chain employs TRBV7-2 and TRBJ2-1; maybe TRBD2 (5 bases). Germline-derived CDR1 and CDR2 are SGHTA and FQGNSA. Deletions cut 5 bases from V and 7 bases from J, with 12 bases between. The CDR3 loop spans 13 amino acids. The CDR3 protein is CASSLASGNEQFF. CDR3 nucleotide sequence: TGTGCCAGCAGCCTGGCCTCGGGAAATGAGCAGTTCTTC.

Points on this clonotype: The junction departs from germline at one end; a sequencing error may be responsible. This chain connects TRBV5-5 to TRBJ2-5, with 8 positions matching TRBD1. This CDR3 contains 12 residues. CDR1 is SGHKS, CDR2 YYEKEE, per germline (reference sequence). The CDR3 protein is CASSQGQGLVVF. CDR3 nucleotides: TGTGCCAGCAGCCAAGGACAGGGCCTCGTTGTCTTC.

This clonotype was observed a few times. The rearrangement joins TRBV6-1 to TRBJ2-7; D is unresolved. The CDR3 covers 13 residues. The germline V gene has CDR1 MNHNS and CDR2 SASEGT. Deletions cut 3 bases from V and 2 bases from J, with 8 bases between. The chain's CDR3 is CASSDQWAYEQYF. Written as DNA, the CDR3 is TGTGCCAGCAGTGACCAGTGGGCCTACGAGCAGTACTTC.

The genes are TRBV15 and TRBJ2-7, with D hard to call. In germline, CDR1 is LNHNV, CDR2 YYDKDF (reference sequence). This CDR3 spans 13 amino acids. V was cut by 0 bases and J by 3 bases, with 6 bases left in between. DNA of the CDR3: TGTGCCACCAGCAGAGAGAACGGCTACGAGCAGTACTTC. This sequence encodes CATSRENGYEQYF.

The chain employs TRBV9 and TRBJ2-5; 10 nucleotides agree with TRBD2. CDR3 length: 16 amino acids. V was pared by 0 bases and J by 4 bases, with 6 bases of the junction left unmatched. CDR1 and CDR2 from the germline V gene are SGDLS and YYNGEE. This CDR3 reads CASSVAPSGSGETQYF. The CDR3 DNA follows: TGTGCCAGCAGCGTAGCCCCTAGCGGGAGCGGAGAGACCCAGTACTTC.

This clonotype has just a few counts. J is TRBJ1-2 and V is TRBV2, with D maybe TRBD1 (6 bases). The CDR3 loop spans 14 amino acids. The V gene's germline CDR1 is SNHLY and CDR2 FYNNEI. The V gene lost 0 bases and the J gene lost 4 bases, with 9 bases spanning the gap. The CDR3 DNA reads as TGTGCCAGCAGTGAAGCGGGCAGGGGCTATGGCTACACCTTC. Translation: CASSEAGRGYGYTF.

In this sample, this clonotype turned up a few times. The chain employs TRBV4-3 and TRBJ1-5; D not resolved. V dropped 0 bases and J dropped 9 bases, with 12 bases sitting between them. This CDR3 region has 14 residues. Germline V gene data show CDR1 as LGHNA and CDR2 as YSLEER. The CDR3 coding sequence is TGCGCCAGCAGCCAAGAACGGAGCCGGTCGCCCCAGCATTTT. Its protein is CASSQERSRSPQHF.

This clonotype was counted a few times. The rearrangement joins TRBV15 to TRBJ2-7, with a possible D match to TRBD2 (6 bases). Germline lookup yields CDR1 LNHNV and CDR2 YYDKDF (reference sequence). CDR3 length: 14 amino acids. V was clipped by 0 bases and J by 5 bases, with 11 bases between them. The DNA for the CDR3 is TGTGCCACCAGCAGAGATCGTTTAGCGGACGAGCAGTACTTC. This gives the protein CATSRDRLADEQYF.

This clonotype was observed a handful of times. The chain links TRBV20-1 to TRBJ2-1; the match to TRBD2 covers 9 bases. Germline V CDR1 and CDR2: DFQATT, SNEGSKA (reference sequence). This CDR3 spans 16 amino acids. The ends lost 3 bases at V and 10 bases at J; junction bases unmatched: 16. CDR3 loop: CSARERRGGGEGEQFF. The DNA of the CDR3 is TGCAGTGCTAGGGAACGGCGCGGGGGGGGTGAAGGGGAGCAGTTCTTC.

The chain carries TRBV10-3 and TRBJ1-2; 7 bases agree with TRBD1. CDR3 length: 13 amino acids. After removal of 5 bases from V and 10 bases from J, the junction contained 10 bases not matched to a gene. Germline V gives CDR1 ENHRY, CDR2 SYGVKD. CDR3 residues: CAISTERTGPYTF. The CDR3 DNA is TGTGCCATCAGTACCGAGAGGACAGGACCCTACACCTTC.

This chain joins TRBV4-1 and TRBJ1-1; 9 positions agree with TRBD1. The germline V gene has CDR1 MGHRA and CDR2 YSYEKL. The CDR3 covers 15 residues. Trimming cost V 3 bases and J 3 bases; bases outside gene matches: 5. The CDR3 sequence is CASSHPTGGDTEAFF. Here the CDR3 DNA reads TGCGCCAGCAGCCACCCGACAGGGGGGGACACTGAAGCTTTCTTT.

This clonotype showed up just a few times. V usage is TRBV15 and J usage is TRBJ2-1; 8 bases are shared with TRBD2. After removal of 1 base from V and 5 bases from J, the junction contained 4 bases not matched to a gene. Germline V CDR1 and CDR2: LNHNV, YYDKDF (reference sequence). The CDR3 spans 15 residues. The CDR3 DNA follows: TGTGCCACCAGCAGAGGGGTAGCGGGAAACAATGAGCAGTTCTTC. Protein sequence: CATSRGVAGNNEQFF.

The chain couples TRBV30 to TRBJ2-7, with 8 bases matching TRBD1. The V gene's germline CDR1 is GTSNPN and CDR2 SVGIG (reference sequence). The CDR3 is made up of 12 amino acids. V was clipped by 5 bases and J by 5 bases; unmatched bases: 5. The CDR3: CAWSGTGNEQYF. CDR3 DNA: TGTGCCTGGTCCGGGACAGGCAACGAGCAGTACTTC.

This clonotype was detected only a few times. The junction departs from the called germline gene at one end, perhaps through a read error. The rearrangement links TRBV7-2 to TRBJ1-2, with D hard to call. CDR1 is SGHTA, CDR2 FQGNSA, per germline. The CDR3 has 8 amino acids. The CDR3 nucleotides read TGTGCCAGCAGCTTTAACAGCTTC. As protein: CASSFNSF.

The rearrangement uses TRBV28 and TRBJ2-5; 7 bases fit TRBD2. The CDR3 is made up of 11 amino acids. Germline assignment: CDR1 MDHEN and CDR2 SYDVKM. The V gene end was trimmed by 9 bases and the J gene end by 9 bases; junction bases not matched to a gene: 7. The CDR3 sequence: CASQRGRAQYF. The CDR3 nucleotides read TGTGCCAGTCAGCGGGGCCGGGCCCAGTACTTC.

The table lists this clonotype with many counts. The chain links TRBV12-3 or TRBV12-4 to TRBJ1-4, with 7 bases identical to TRBD1. The CDR3 length is 14 residues. V shed 6 bases, J shed 10 bases, and the junction held 11 bases outside the gene matches. DNA for the CDR3: TGTGCCAGCAGCCCCGGGACAGTTGACGGAAAACTGTTTTTT. Its translation: CASSPGTVDGKLFF.

This chain connects TRBV25-1 to TRBJ2-7, with TRBD1 as a possible D gene (5 bases). Trimming removed 4 bases from V and 6 bases from J, with 10 bases in between. Germline loops: CDR1 MGHDK, CDR2 SYGVNS. This CDR3 is 12 amino acids long. CDR3 loop: CASSGSGIEQYF. In DNA form, the CDR3 reads TGTGCCAGCAGTGGATCAGGGATCGAGCAGTACTTC.

This clonotype was counted between two and nine times. This chain uses TRBV7-3 with TRBJ2-3, with 7 bases identical to TRBD2. V lost 4 bases and J lost 1; bases outside the gene matches: 14. The CDR3 is 18 amino acids. Germline V lookup: CDR1 SGHTA, CDR2 FQGTGA. The DNA of the CDR3 is TGTGCCAGCAGCTCCACTCCTATTAGCGGGTCCCGCACAGATACGCAGTATTTT. The encoded protein is CASSSTPISGSRTDTQYF.